This T cell receptor beta chain was recovered during a study of T cells after yellow fever vaccination. Points from the study as a whole: The appearance of a small share of clonotypes in both CD4 and CD8 compartments was observed. It was a weaker secondary response, yet one that peaked faster, at day 5 versus 15. The presence of abundant clonotypes contaminating from the bulk population was possible in FACS-sorted repertoires.

TCRdb independently ran MiXCR on the 5' RACE reads; one entry per CDR3 protein. Of fewer than 35,000 distinct CDR3 sequences listed, over 9.5% are singletons. CDR1 is SGHRS and CDR2 is YFSETQ in the germline V gene. V dropped 3 bases and J dropped 2 bases, with 8 bases sitting between them. The CDR3 totals 14 residues. This clonotype was seen repeatedly, ten times or more. The chain employs TRBV5-1 and TRBJ2-2, with a weak D call TRBD1 (6 bases). The receptor was isolated from a man younger than 30 who received the YFV17D yellow fever vaccine. Sequenced material: PBMCs, either bulk or a sorted T-cell subset (CD4+, CD8+, memory, or dextramer-sorted; not recorded which), taken about 2 weeks after the first yellow fever vaccination. DNA of the CDR3: TGCGCCAGCAGCTCACAGGGTAACACCGGGGAGCTGTTTTTT. Amino acid sequence: CASSSQGNTGELFF.